A single sample is the source of the 27 T cell receptor beta chains below, sequenced in a study of multiple sclerosis patients with progressive multifocal leukoencephalopathy. Measured with immunoSEQ multiplex PCR; TCRdb has only the in-frame clones, and not every one. The table shows 25,000 to 35,000 clones, with almost 95% occurring only once. The time point: before natalizumab initiation. Sequencing was performed on PBMCs. The receptors derive from a man aged 25-45 years with multiple sclerosis.

The chain has TRBV9 and TRBJ2-1; 8 bases align to TRBD2. The V segment lost 0 bases and the J segment 6 bases; nucleotides outside the gene matches: 5. Germline CDR1 is SGDLS and CDR2 is YYNGEE. CDR3 size: 15 residues. The CDR3 loop is CASSVGIAGTNEQFF. Written as DNA, the CDR3 is TGTGCCAGCAGCGTAGGGATAGCGGGGACCAATGAGCAGTTCTTC. Combining the CDR3 with reference TRBV9 and TRBJ2-1 gives the whole variable domain DSGVTQTPKHLITATGQRVTLRCSPRSGDLSVYWYQQSLDQGLQFLIQYYNGEERAKGNILERFSAQQFPDLHSELNLSSLELGDSALYFCASSVGIAGTNEQFFGPGTRLTVL.

The chain uses TRBV7-9 and TRBJ2-3; tentatively, D is TRBD2 (6 bases). The V gene lost 4 bases and the J gene lost 1 base, with 12 bases spanning the gap. The V gene's germline CDR1 is SEHNR and CDR2 FQNEAQ (reference sequence). This CDR3 comprises 15 residues. The CDR3, as DNA: TGTGCCAGCAGCTGGTCGGGAGCGGGCACAGATACGCAGTATTTT. Protein product: CASSWSGAGTDTQYF. Drawing the rest from reference TRBV7-9 and TRBJ2-3, the complete variable domain is DTGVSQNPRHKITKRGQNVTFRCDPISEHNRLYWYRQTLGQGPEFLTYFQNEAQLEKSRLLSDRFSAERPKGSFSTLEIQRTEQGDSAMYLCASSWSGAGTDTQYFGPGTRLTVL.

V gene TRBV29-1 combines with J gene TRBJ1-1; possible D gene TRBD1, 6 bases. The CDR3 extends over 12 amino acids. The V gene's germline CDR1 is SQVTM and CDR2 ANQGSEA. V was pared by 2 bases and J by 4 bases, with 8 bases between. This chain's CDR3 is CSVERGSTEAFF. CDR3 nucleotides: TGCAGCGTTGAAAGGGGGAGCACTGAAGCTTTCTTT.

This chain uses TRBV9 with TRBJ1-2; TRBD1 might be the D (5 bases). This CDR3 contains 16 residues. V lost 0 bases, J lost 2 bases, and 14 bases lay in between. CDR1 is SGDLS and CDR2 is YYNGEE in the germline V gene. The CDR3: CASSVDRNEGNYGYTF. The CDR3 DNA follows: TGTGCCAGCAGCGTAGACAGGAATGAGGGAAACTATGGCTACACCTTC.

The J gene is TRBJ1-4, the V gene TRBV27, with a tentative D call TRBD1 (5 bases). Trimming took 1 base from V and 4 from J, leaving 7 bases between them. This CDR3 contains 14 residues. Germline loops: CDR1 MNHEY, CDR2 SMNVEV (reference sequence). DNA of the CDR3: TGTGCCAGCAGTTTATGGGGCAATAATGAAAAACTGTTTTTT. As protein: CASSLWGNNEKLFF.

V usage is TRBV6-6 and J usage is TRBJ2-7; TRBD2 might be the D (6 bases). Trimming took 0 bases from V and 6 from J, leaving 18 bases between them. The CDR3 is made up of 16 amino acids. CDR1 is MNHNY and CDR2 is SVGAGI in the germline V gene (reference sequence). CDR3 in amino acids: CASSYSLTGAAAEQYF. The CDR3 DNA reads as TGTGCCAGCAGTTACTCCCTAACGGGAGCTGCGGCCGAGCAGTACTTC.

This CDR3 reads CASSEYGNYGYTF. As DNA, the CDR3 is TGTGCCAGCAGTGAGTACGGCAACTATGGCTACACCTTC. This chain links TRBV6-1 with TRBJ1-2, with D unclear. The germline V and J ends were trimmed by 3 bases and 2 bases, with 7 bases remaining between them. CDR3 length: 13 amino acids. Germline CDR1 is MNHNS and CDR2 is SASEGT.

The chain uses TRBV7-8 and TRBJ1-1; D is undetermined. Trimming shortened V by 3 bases and J by 1 base, and 9 bases separated the two germline ends. The CDR3 totals 14 residues. The germline V gene encodes CDR1 SGHVS and CDR2 FQNEAQ. CDR3 bases: TGTGCCAGCAGCTTGGGCAGAACGAACACTGAAGCTTTCTTT. This sequence encodes CASSLGRTNTEAFF.

The chain combines TRBV11-2 with TRBJ2-5, with D possibly being TRBD1 or TRBD2 (5 bases each). Germline CDR1 and CDR2: SGHAT and FQNNGV. The CDR3 is 15 amino acids. V was clipped by 5 bases and J by 5 bases, with 18 bases between them. The CDR3 protein is CASSPSRVEGETQYF. The CDR3, as DNA: TGTGCCAGCAGCCCTAGTAGGGTAGAGGGGGAGACCCAGTACTTC. Full variable domain (missing parts from reference TRBV11-2 and TRBJ2-5): EAGVAQSPRYKIIEKRQSVAFWCNPISGHATLYWYQQILGQGPKLLIQFQNNGVVDDSQLPKDRFSAERLKGVDSTLKIQPAKLEDSAVYLCASSPSRVEGETQYFGPGTRLLVL.

The CDR3 DNA reads as TGTGCCAGCAGCCCCGGAGGGGGCTGGGGCGAGCAGTACTTC. This sequence encodes CASSPGGGWGEQYF. V is TRBV7-3 and J is TRBJ2-7, with D possibly TRBD1 on 7 matching bases. The CDR3 loop spans 14 amino acids. Germline CDR1 and CDR2: SGHTA and FQGTGA. Trimming took 5 bases from V and 6 from J, leaving 17 bases between them.

This chain joins TRBV18 and TRBJ1-1; D might be TRBD1 (6 bases). Germline V gene lookup returns CDR1 KGHSH and CDR2 LQKENI. Deletions cut 8 bases from V and 1 base from J, with 17 bases between. The CDR3 has 15 amino acids. The CDR3 nucleotides read TGTGCCAGCCGTATGGGGGGGGCCGGGAACACTGAAGCTTTCTTT. Protein product: CASRMGGAGNTEAFF.

In its sample, this clone is medium-sized. The V call is TRBV28, the J call TRBJ2-5; either TRBD1 or TRBD2 may fit D (5 bases each). Germline values: CDR1 MDHEN, CDR2 SYDVKM. Trimming removed 6 bases from V and 2 bases from J, with 13 bases in between. The CDR3 sequence is 14 residues long. The CDR3 bases are TGTGCCAGCAGCTCCCCAGGGAGACAAGAGACCCAGTACTTC. The encoded protein is CASSSPGRQETQYF.

This clone was detected once. The CDR3 sequence: CASSDPLVAGTGELFF. Written as DNA, the CDR3 is TGCGCCAGCAGTGACCCCCTCGTGGCGGGGACCGGGGAGCTGTTTTTT. J is TRBJ2-2 and V is TRBV10-1; D possibly corresponds to TRBD2 (6 bases). Germline loops: CDR1 WNHNN, CDR2 SYGVQD (reference sequence). The CDR3 loop spans 16 amino acids. V lost 3 bases to trimming and J lost 5 bases, with 16 bases between them.

The V gene is TRBV30, the J gene TRBJ1-1; possible D gene TRBD1, 6 bases. The CDR3 length is 13 residues. V was trimmed by 1 base and J by 5 bases, leaving 11 bases between them. Germline CDR1 reads GTSNPN; CDR2 reads SVGIG (reference sequence). The CDR3 nucleotides read TGTGCCTGGAGTGGGGGGCTGAGGACTGAAGCTTTCTTT. As protein: CAWSGGLRTEAFF.

J is TRBJ1-1 and V is TRBV18; D is possibly TRBD1 (6 bases). From germline, CDR1 is KGHSH and CDR2 LQKENI. This CDR3 region has 14 residues. The ends were cut back, 6 bases at V and 6 bases at J, with 17 bases in the middle. The CDR3 spells CASSRGGTGAEAFF. The CDR3 DNA is TGTGCCAGCTCCCGAGGGGGAACAGGAGCTGAAGCTTTCTTT.

The V call is TRBV29-1, the J call TRBJ2-1, with a possible D match to TRBD1 (5 bases). The CDR3 runs 12 residues. Germline V lookup: CDR1 SQVTM, CDR2 ANQGSEA. V gave up 3 bases and J gave up 4 bases, with 7 bases separating them. The CDR3 here is CSVEGLYNEQFF. DNA for the CDR3: TGCAGCGTTGAGGGGCTTTACAATGAGCAGTTCTTC.

The chain combines TRBV30 with TRBJ2-5; D is possibly TRBD1 (5 bases). The CDR3 runs to 14 residues. Trimming took off 4 bases at V and 5 bases at J, with 17 bases between the two ends. The germline CDR1 and CDR2 sequences are GTSNPN and SVGIG (reference sequence). As DNA, the CDR3 is TGTGCCTGGACCCAAAGGGGCCGGCGGGAGACCCAGTACTTC. This translates into CAWTQRGRRETQYF.

This chain links TRBV5-8 with TRBJ2-2; 7 bases map to TRBD2. The length of the CDR3 is 16 residues. Per the germline V gene, CDR1 is SGHTS and CDR2 is YDEGEE. Trimming took 0 bases from V and 4 from J; bases not matched to a gene: 6. CDR3 region: CASSLVAGVPTGELFF. In DNA form, the CDR3 reads TGTGCCAGCAGCTTGGTCGCGGGAGTCCCCACCGGGGAGCTGTTTTTT.

In this sample, this clone turned up once. The gene calls are TRBV19 and TRBJ2-7, with TRBD2 matching over 9 bases. Looked up from germline, CDR1 is LNHDA and CDR2 is SQIVND (reference sequence). The V segment lost 8 bases and the J segment 2 bases; nucleotides outside the gene matches: 16. The CDR3 covers 17 residues. CDR3 protein: CASPISPGTSRTYEQYV. The DNA for the CDR3 is TGTGCCAGTCCAATATCCCCCGGGACTAGCAGAACCTACGAGCAGTACGTC.

The V gene is TRBV29-1, the J gene TRBJ2-7, with 7 bases matching TRBD2. V dropped 4 bases and J dropped 4; count of bases not matched to a gene: 4. The CDR3 is made up of 12 amino acids. The germline CDR1 and CDR2 sequences are SQVTM and ANQGSEA. CDR3 sequence reads: CSVASGMYEQYF. DNA of the CDR3: TGCAGCGTTGCCAGCGGGATGTACGAGCAGTACTTC.

V is TRBV5-1 and J is TRBJ2-7; a weak D match, TRBD2 (6 bases). The germline V and J ends were trimmed by 0 bases and 3 bases, with 22 bases remaining between them. Germline V CDR1 and CDR2: SGHRS, YFSETQ. The CDR3 has 18 amino acids. The DNA of the CDR3 is TGCGCCAGCAGCTTGGTCGGGGTAGGTCGGGAGTTGGGCTACGAGCAGTACTTC. Residues: CASSLVGVGRELGYEQYF.

This chain links TRBV4-3 with TRBJ2-3, with 10 positions matching TRBD2. J lost 5 bases, V lost 0 bases, and 5 bases had no gene match. Germline lookup yields CDR1 LGHNA and CDR2 YSLEER. The CDR3 is 16 residues long. CDR3 nucleotide sequence: TGCGCCAGCAGCCAAGATTTGGCTAGCGGGAGAGATACGCAGTATTTT. This gives the protein CASSQDLASGRDTQYF.

J is TRBJ2-6 and V is TRBV2; D ambiguous. V gave up 7 bases and J gave up 4 bases, with 11 bases separating them. The CDR3 totals 14 residues. In germline, CDR1 is SNHLY, CDR2 FYNNEI. CDR3 loop: CASIVARGANVLTF. The CDR3 region has the DNA TGTGCCAGCATCGTGGCGCGCGGGGCCAACGTCCTGACTTTC.

This chain joins TRBV15 and TRBJ2-2; D gene ambiguous. V was trimmed by 0 bases and J by 5 bases, leaving 10 bases between them. Germline V gene data show CDR1 as LNHNV and CDR2 as YYDKDF (reference sequence). The CDR3 contains 15 residues. CDR3 residues: CATSRDRVLTGELFF. CDR3 DNA sequence: TGTGCCACCAGCAGAGATCGCGTCTTGACCGGGGAGCTGTTTTTT.

This chain links TRBV4-1 with TRBJ1-4; 10 bases align to TRBD1. V shed 6 bases and J 7 bases; nucleotides not matched to a gene: 5. The V gene's germline CDR1 is MGHRA and CDR2 YSYEKL. CDR3 length: 14 residues. The CDR3: CASRPGQGIEKLFF. CDR3 coding DNA: TGCGCCAGCAGACCGGGACAGGGGATTGAAAAACTGTTTTTT.

For the CDR3, the DNA is TGCAGTGCTAGAGATAGAAGTGAAGCTTTCTTT. It codes for CSARDRSEAFF. The gene calls are TRBV20-1 and TRBJ1-1; unclear D gene. The germline CDR1 and CDR2 sequences are DFQATT and SNEGSKA (reference sequence). The CDR3 sequence is 11 residues long. V lost 0 bases and J lost 7, with 6 bases in between.

The rearrangement uses TRBV9 and TRBJ1-3, with D unresolved. Germline V gene data show CDR1 as SGDLS and CDR2 as YYNGEE. Trimming stripped 3 bases from V and 7 bases from J, with 17 bases between. The CDR3 consists of 15 residues. The CDR3 spells CASSGGIDLRNTIYF. CDR3 nucleotide sequence: TGTGCCAGCAGCGGTGGGATCGACTTACGGAACACCATATATTTT.